This T cell receptor beta chain stems from a study of blood T cell repertoires in COVID-19. About the study: PBMCs, B-cell-depleted T cells, or T cells provided the cDNA or gDNA that made up the material.

V lost 3 bases to trimming and J lost 8 bases, with 10 bases between them. The CDR3 has 12 amino acids. CDR1 is WNHNN, CDR2 SYGVQD, per germline (reference sequence). In the study's own analysis: Amplification with reference gene primers provided the estimates of nucleated cell counts. Sequencing was performed with immunoSEQ multiplex PCR; in TCRdb, only in-frame clones are kept and a portion is missing. V, J and clone size are those of that table, while D and trimming were read from the DNA. The sample has roughly 67,000 clones, almost 85% seen once. The chain employs TRBV10-1 and TRBJ1-2; D gene uncertain. Sequenced: peripheral blood. This clonotype originated in a man in his forties or fifties with acute or convalescent COVID-19. DNA of the CDR3: TGCGCCAGCAGTGATGATGGCAGAGGCTACACCTTC. This encodes CASSDDGRGYTF.